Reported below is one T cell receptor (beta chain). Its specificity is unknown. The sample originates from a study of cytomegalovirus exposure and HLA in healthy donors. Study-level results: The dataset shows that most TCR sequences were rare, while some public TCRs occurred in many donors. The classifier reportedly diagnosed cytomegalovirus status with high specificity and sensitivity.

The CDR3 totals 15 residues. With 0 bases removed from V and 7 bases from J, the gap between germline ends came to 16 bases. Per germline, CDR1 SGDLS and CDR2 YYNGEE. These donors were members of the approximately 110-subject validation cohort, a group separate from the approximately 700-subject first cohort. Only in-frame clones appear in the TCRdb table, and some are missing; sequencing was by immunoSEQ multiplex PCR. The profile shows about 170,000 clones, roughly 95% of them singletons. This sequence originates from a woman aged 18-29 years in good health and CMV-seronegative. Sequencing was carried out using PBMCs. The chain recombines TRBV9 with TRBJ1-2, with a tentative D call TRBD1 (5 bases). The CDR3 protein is CASSVASRQGGGYTF. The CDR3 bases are TGTGCCAGCAGCGTAGCTTCGCGGCAGGGTGGTGGCTACACCTTC.